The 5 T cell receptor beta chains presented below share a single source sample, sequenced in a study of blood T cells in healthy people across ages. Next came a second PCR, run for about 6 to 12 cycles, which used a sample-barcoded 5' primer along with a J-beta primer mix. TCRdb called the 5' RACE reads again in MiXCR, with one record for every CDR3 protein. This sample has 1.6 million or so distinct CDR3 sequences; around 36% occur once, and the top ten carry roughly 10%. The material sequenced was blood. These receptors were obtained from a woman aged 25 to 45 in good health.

CDR3 sequence reads: CASSWETTSYNEQFF. The CDR3 bases are TGCGCCAGCAGCTGGGAGACGACCTCCTACAATGAGCAGTTCTTC. V usage is TRBV5-1 and J usage is TRBJ2-1; D might be TRBD2 (5 bases). V lost 3 bases to trimming and J lost 0 bases, with 10 bases between them. Germline CDR1 SGHRS, CDR2 YFSETQ. The CDR3 is 15 amino acids. The full variable domain, in which reference TRBV5-1 and TRBJ2-1 provide the parts outside the CDR3, is KAGVTQTPRYLIKTRGQQVTLSCSPISGHRSVSWYQQTPGQGLQFLFEYFSETQRNKGNFPGRFSGRQFSNSRSEMNVSTLELGDSALYLCASSWETTSYNEQFFGPGTRLTVL.

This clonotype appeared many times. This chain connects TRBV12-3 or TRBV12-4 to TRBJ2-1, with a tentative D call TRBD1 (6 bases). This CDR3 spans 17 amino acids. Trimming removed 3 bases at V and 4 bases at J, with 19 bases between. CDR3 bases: TGTGCCAGCAGTTTGAGGGGGAACAGGGACAAATACAATGAGCAGTTCTTC. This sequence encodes CASSLRGNRDKYNEQFF.

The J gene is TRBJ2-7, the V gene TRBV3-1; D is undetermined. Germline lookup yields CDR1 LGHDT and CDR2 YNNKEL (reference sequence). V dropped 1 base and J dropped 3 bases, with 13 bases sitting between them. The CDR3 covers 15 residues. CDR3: CASSQALVSRYEQYF. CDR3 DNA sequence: TGTGCCAGCAGCCAAGCCTTAGTCAGCCGCTACGAGCAGTACTTC.

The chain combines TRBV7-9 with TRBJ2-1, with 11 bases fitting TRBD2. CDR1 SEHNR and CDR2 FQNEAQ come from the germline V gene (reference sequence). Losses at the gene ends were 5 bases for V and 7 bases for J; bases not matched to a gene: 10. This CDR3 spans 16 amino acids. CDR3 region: CASSMRLAGTENEQFF. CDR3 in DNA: TGTGCCAGCAGCATGAGACTAGCGGGGACGGAGAATGAGCAGTTCTTC. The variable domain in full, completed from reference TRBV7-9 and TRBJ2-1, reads DTGVSQNPRHKITKRGQNVTFRCDPISEHNRLYWYRQTLGQGPEFLTYFQNEAQLEKSRLLSDRFSAERPKGSFSTLEIQRTEQGDSAMYLCASSMRLAGTENEQFFGPGTRLTVL.

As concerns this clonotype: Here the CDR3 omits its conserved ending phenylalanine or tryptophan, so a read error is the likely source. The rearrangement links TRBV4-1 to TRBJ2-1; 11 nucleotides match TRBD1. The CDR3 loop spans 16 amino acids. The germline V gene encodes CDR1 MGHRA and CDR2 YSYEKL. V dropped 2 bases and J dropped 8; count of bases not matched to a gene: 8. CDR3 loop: CASSQLDRGLVDEQFC. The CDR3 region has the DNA TGCGCCAGCAGCCAACTGGACAGGGGGCTTGTCGATGAGCAGTTCTGC.